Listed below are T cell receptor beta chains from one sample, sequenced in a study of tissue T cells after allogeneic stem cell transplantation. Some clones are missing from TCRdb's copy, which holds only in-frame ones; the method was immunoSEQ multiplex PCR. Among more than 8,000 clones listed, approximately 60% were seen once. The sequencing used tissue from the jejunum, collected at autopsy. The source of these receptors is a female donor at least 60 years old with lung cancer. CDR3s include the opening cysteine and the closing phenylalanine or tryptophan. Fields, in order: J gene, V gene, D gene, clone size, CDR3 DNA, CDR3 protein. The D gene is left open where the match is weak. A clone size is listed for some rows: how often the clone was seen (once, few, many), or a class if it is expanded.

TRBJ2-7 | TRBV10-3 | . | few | TGTGCCATCAGTGACCAGGGTGGGAGGCCTCTCTCCTACGAGCAGTACTTC | CAISDQGGRPLSYEQYF
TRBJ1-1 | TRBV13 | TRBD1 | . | TGTGCCAGCAGCTTACACGGGACAGTCAACACTGAAGCTTTCTTT | CASSLHGTVNTEAFF
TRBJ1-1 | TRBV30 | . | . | TGTGCCTGGAGTGTATGGGTGGGGACTGAAGCTTTCTTT | CAWSVWVGTEAFF
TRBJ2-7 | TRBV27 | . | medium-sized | TGTGCCCGGAAACTCTTCATCTCCTACGAGCAGTACTTC | CARKLFISYEQYF
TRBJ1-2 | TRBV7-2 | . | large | TGTGCCAGCAGCTTCGCAGGAACCTATGGCTACACCTTC | CASSFAGTYGYTF
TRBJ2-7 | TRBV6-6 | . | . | TGTGCCAGCAGCCTGGGTCCGGGGCCCACCTACGAGCAGTACTTC | CASSLGPGPTYEQYF
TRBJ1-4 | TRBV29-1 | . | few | TGCAGCGTTTTTTTCGAAGGGGCTCGAGGAAATGAAAAACTGTTTTTT | CSVFFEGARGNEKLFF
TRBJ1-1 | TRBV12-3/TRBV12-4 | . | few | TGTGCCAGCAGACTCAGGGAATCCACTGAAGCTTTCTTT | CASRLRESTEAFF
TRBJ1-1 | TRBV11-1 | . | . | TGTGCCAGCAGCTTATCCGGGGTCGAAGCTTTCTTT | CASSLSGVEAFF
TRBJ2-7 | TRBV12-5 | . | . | TGTGCTAGTGGAAGAGGGCCCCCCTACGAGCAGTACTTC | CASGRGPPYEQYF
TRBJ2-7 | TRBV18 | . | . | TGTGCCAGCTCATCCGGACGATCCGAGGGGTCCTACGAGCAGTACTTC | CASSSGRSEGSYEQYF
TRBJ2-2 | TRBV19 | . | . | TGTGCCACAAAGACTCCGGGCCTCTTAAACACCGGGGAGCTGTTTTTT | CATKTPGLLNTGELFF
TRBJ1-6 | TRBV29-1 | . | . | TGCAGCGTCAAGACAGATCCTAATTCACCCCTCCACTTT | CSVKTDPNSPLHF
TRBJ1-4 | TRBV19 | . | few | TGTGCCAGTAGTGGGACGGGGATGGACAATGAAAAACTGTTTTTT | CASSGTGMDNEKLFF
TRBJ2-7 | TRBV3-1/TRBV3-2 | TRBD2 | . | TGTGCCAGCAGCCTCCGGGGCGGGGGGGACTACGAGCAGTACTTC | CASSLRGGGDYEQYF
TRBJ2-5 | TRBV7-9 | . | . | TGTGCCAGCAGCTTAGCGGGAGTCCAGGAGACCCAGTACTTC | CASSLAGVQETQYF
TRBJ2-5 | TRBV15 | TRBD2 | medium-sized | TGTGCCACCAGCTTTCGCGGGGGAGCGGGGCCCCGAGAGACCCAGTACTTC | CATSFRGGAGPRETQYF
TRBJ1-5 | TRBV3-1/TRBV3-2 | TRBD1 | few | TGTGCCAGCAGCGGACAGGGGGCGCGGGGCAATCAGCCCCAGCATTTT | CASSGQGARGNQPQHF
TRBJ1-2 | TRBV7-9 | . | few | TGTGCCAGCAGCCCTTACCCCTACTATGGCTACACCTTC | CASSPYPYYGYTF
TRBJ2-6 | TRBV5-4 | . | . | TGTGCCAGCAGCTTGGACAGAGATGGGGCCAACGTCCTGACTTTC | CASSLDRDGANVLTF
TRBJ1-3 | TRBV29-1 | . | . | TGCAGCGTTGAAGGGGCAGGAAACACCATATATTTT | CSVEGAGNTIYF
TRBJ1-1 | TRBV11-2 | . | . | TGTGCCAGCAGCCGGGCAGGGTTGAGGAACACTGAAGCTTTCTTT | CASSRAGLRNTEAFF
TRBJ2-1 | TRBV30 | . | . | TGTGCCTGGAGTGTTTCACGGGCTAATGAGCAGTTCTTC | CAWSVSRANEQFF
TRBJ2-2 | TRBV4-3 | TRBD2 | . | TGCGCCAGCAGCCAAGGCCAAGCGGGGGGAAACACCGGGGAGCTGTTTTTT | CASSQGQAGGNTGELFF
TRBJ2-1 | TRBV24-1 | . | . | TGTGCCGCCAGTGCCGTTAGCGTGGGAACCTACAATGAGCAGTTCTTC | CAASAVSVGTYNEQFF